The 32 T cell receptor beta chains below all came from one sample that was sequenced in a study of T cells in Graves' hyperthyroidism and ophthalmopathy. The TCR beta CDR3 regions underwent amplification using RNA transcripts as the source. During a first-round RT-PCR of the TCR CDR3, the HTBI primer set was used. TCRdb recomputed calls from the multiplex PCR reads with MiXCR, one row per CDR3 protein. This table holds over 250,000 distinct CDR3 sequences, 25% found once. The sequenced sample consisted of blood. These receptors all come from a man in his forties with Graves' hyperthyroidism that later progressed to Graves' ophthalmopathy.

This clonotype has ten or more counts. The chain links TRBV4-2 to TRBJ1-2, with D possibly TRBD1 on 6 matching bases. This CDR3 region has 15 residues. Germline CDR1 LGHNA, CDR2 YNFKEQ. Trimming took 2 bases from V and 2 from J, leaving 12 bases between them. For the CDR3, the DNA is TGTGCCAGCAGCCAACACACCACAGGGAACTATGGCTACACCTTC. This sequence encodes CASSQHTTGNYGYTF.

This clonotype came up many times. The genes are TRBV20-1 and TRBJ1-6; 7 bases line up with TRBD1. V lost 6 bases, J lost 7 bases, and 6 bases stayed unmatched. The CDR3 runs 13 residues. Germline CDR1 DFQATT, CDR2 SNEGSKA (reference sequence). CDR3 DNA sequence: TGCAGTGCCGTACCAGGGGGAAATTCACCCCTCCACTTT. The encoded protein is CSAVPGGNSPLHF.

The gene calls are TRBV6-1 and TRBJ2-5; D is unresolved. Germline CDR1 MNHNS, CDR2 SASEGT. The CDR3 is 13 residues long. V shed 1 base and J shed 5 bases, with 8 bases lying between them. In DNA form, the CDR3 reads TGTGCCAGCAGTGAAGTGTGGGCCGAGACCCAGTACTTC. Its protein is CASSEVWAETQYF.

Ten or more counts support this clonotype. The CDR3 nucleotides are TGTGCCAGCAGTGATATGGATCTAACCACCGGGGAGCTGTTTTTT. This gives the protein CASSDMDLTTGELFF. The chain uses TRBV2 and TRBJ2-2, with unresolved D. Per the germline V gene, CDR1 is SNHLY and CDR2 is FYNNEI. Trimming left V 3 bases short and J 4 bases short, with 12 bases between. CDR3 length: 15 residues. The full variable domain, rest sourced from reference TRBV2 and TRBJ2-2, is EPEVTQTPSHQVTQMGQEVILRCVPISNHLYFYWYRQILGQKVEFLVSFYNNEISEKSEIFDDQFSVERPDGSNFTLKIRSTKLEDSAMYFCASSDMDLTTGELFFGEGSRLTVL.

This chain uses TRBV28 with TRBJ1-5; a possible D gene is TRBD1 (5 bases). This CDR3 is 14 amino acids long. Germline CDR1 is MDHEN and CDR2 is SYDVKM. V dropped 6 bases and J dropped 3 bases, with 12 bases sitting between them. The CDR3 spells CASSGRGANQPQHF. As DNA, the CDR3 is TGTGCCAGCAGCGGCCGGGGCGCCAATCAGCCCCAGCATTTT.

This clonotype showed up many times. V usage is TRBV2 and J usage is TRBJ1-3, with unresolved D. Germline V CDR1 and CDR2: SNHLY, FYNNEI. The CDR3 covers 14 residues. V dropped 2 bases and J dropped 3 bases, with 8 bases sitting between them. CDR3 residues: CASSEWFVGNTIYF. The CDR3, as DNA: TGTGCCAGCAGTGAATGGTTTGTTGGAAACACCATATATTTT.

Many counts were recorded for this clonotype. The DNA of the CDR3 is TGTGCCAGCAGTCCCTTTGGGAGTAGCGGGGGCACCGGGGAGCTGTTTTTT. As protein: CASSPFGSSGGTGELFF. V usage is TRBV6-4 and J usage is TRBJ2-2; 9 nucleotides line up with TRBD2. The CDR3 contains 17 residues. Germline assignment: CDR1 MRHNA and CDR2 SNTAGT. The ends lost 5 bases at V and 4 bases at J; junction bases unmatched: 11.

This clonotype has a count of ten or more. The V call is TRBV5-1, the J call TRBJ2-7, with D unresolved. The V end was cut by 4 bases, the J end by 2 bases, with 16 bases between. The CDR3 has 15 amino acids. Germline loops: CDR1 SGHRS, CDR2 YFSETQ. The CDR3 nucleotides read TGCGCCAGCAGCCCCGAGGTGGCAATAACCTACGAGCAGTACTTC. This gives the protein CASSPEVAITYEQYF.

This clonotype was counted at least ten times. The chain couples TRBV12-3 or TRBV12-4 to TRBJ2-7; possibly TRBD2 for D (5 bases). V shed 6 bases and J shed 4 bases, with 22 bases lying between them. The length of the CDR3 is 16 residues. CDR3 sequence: CASSTSGPSREYEQYF. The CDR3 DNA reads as TGTGCCAGCAGCACATCAGGCCCGTCTCGGGAATACGAGCAGTACTTC.

The CDR3 reads CASSPRGRPGNTEAFF. CDR3 nucleotide sequence: TGTGCCAGCAGTCCCAGGGGGCGCCCTGGGAACACTGAAGCTTTCTTT. The V and J genes are TRBV28 and TRBJ1-1; TRBD1 agrees at 8 bases. CDR1 and CDR2 from the germline V gene are MDHEN and SYDVKM. The CDR3 is 16 residues long. After removal of 5 bases from V and 1 base from J, the junction contained 9 bases not matched to a gene.

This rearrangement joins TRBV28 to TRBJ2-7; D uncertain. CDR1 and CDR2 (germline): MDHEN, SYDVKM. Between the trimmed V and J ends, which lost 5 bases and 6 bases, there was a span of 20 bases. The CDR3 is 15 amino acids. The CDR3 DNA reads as TGTGCCAGCAGTCCAAACGGGCAACTAAGTCGCGAGCAGTACTTC. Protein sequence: CASSPNGQLSREQYF.

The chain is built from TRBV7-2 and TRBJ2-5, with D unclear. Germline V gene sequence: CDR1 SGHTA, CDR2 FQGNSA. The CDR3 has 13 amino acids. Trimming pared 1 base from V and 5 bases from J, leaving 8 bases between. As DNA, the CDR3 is TGTGCCAGCAGCTTAGGAAACTCGGAGACCCAGTACTTC. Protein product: CASSLGNSETQYF.

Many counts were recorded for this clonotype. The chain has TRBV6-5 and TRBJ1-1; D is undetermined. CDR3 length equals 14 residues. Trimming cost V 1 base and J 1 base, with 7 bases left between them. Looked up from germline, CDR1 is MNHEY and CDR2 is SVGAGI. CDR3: CASSYLRKNTEAFF. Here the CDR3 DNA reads TGTGCCAGCAGTTACTTACGGAAGAACACTGAAGCTTTCTTT.

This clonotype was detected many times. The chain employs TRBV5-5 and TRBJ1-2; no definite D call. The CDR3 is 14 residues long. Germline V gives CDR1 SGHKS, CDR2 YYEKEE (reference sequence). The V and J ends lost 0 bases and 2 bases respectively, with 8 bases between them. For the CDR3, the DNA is TGTGCCAGCAGCTTGGGGCCGGGAAACTATGGCTACACCTTC. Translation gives CASSLGPGNYGYTF.

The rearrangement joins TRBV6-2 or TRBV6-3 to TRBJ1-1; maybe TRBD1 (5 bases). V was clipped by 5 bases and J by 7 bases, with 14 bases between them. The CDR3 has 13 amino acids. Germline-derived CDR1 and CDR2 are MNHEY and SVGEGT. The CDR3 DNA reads TGTGCCAGCAGTATGAGGACAAGTATTGAAGCTTTCTTT. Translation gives CASSMRTSIEAFF.

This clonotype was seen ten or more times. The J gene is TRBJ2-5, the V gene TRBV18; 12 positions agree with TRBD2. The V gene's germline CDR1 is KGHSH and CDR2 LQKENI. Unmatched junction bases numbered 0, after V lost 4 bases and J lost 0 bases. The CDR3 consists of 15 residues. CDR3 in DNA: TGTGCCAGCTCACGACTAGCGGGAGACCAAGAGACCCAGTACTTC. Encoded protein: CASSRLAGDQETQYF.

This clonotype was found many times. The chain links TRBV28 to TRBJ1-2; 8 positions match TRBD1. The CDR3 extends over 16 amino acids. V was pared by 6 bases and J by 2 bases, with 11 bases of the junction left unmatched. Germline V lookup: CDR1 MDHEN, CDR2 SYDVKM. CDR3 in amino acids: CASSHDPGQGNYGYTF. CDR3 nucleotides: TGTGCCAGCAGCCACGACCCCGGACAGGGAAACTATGGCTACACCTTC.

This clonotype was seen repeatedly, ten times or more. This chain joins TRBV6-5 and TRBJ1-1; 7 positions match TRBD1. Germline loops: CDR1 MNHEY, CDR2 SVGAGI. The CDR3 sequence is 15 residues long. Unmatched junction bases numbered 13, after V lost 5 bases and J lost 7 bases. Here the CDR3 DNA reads TGTGCCAGCAGTCCAGAGGGACAGTGGCTAGTTGAAGCTTTCTTT. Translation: CASSPEGQWLVEAFF.

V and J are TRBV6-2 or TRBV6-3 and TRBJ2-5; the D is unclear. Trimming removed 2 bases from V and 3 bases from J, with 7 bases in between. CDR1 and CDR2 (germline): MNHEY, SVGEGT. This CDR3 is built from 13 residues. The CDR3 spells CASSYTEEETQYF. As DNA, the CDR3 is TGTGCCAGCAGTTACACGGAAGAAGAGACCCAGTACTTC.

The CDR3 reads CASSSDYGYTF. DNA of the CDR3: TGTGCCAGCAGTAGCGACTATGGCTACACCTTC. This chain connects TRBV6-1 to TRBJ1-2; D unresolved. V was shortened by 5 bases and J by 3 bases, with 4 bases between the two germline ends. Germline V gives CDR1 MNHNS, CDR2 SASEGT. This CDR3 comprises 11 residues.

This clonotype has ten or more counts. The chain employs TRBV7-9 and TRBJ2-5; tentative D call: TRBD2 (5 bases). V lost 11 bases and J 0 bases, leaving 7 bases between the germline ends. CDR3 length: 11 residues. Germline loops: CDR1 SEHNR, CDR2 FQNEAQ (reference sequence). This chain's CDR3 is CAGGNQETQYF. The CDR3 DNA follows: TGTGCCGGAGGAAACCAAGAGACCCAGTACTTC.

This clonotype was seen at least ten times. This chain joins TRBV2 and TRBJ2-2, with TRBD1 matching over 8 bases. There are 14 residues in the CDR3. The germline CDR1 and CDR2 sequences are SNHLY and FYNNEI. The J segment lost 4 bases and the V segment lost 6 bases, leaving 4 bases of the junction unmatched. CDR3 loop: CASRDRAVTGELFF. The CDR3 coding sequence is TGTGCCAGCAGGGACAGGGCGGTCACCGGGGAGCTGTTTTTT.

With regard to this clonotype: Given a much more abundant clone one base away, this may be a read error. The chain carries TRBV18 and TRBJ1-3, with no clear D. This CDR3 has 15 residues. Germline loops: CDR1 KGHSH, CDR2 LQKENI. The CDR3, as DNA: TGTGCCGGCTCACCACAAACACTCTCTGGAAACACCATATATTTT. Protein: CAGSPQTLSGNTIYF.

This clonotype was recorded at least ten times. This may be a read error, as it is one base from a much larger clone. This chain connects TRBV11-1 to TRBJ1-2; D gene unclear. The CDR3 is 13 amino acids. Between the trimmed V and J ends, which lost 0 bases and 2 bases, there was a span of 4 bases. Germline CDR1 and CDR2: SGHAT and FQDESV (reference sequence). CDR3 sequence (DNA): TGTGCCAGCAGCTTAGCACAGAACTATGGCTACACCTTC. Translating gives CASSLAQNYGYTF. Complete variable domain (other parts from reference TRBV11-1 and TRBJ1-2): EAEVAQSPRYKITEKSQAVAFWCDPISGHATLYWYRQILGQGPELLVQFQDESVVDDSQLPKDRFSAERLKGVDSTLKIQPAELGDSAMYLCASSLAQNYGYTFGSGTRLTVV.

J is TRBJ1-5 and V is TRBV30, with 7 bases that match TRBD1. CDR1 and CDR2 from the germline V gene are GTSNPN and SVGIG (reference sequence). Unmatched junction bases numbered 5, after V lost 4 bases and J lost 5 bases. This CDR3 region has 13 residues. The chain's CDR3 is CAWKGTADQPQHF. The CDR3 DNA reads TGTGCCTGGAAGGGGACAGCGGATCAGCCCCAGCATTTT.

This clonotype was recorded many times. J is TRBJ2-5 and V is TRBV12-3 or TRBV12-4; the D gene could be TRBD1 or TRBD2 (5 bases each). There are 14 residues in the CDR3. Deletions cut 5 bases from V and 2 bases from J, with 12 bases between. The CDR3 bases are TGTGCCAGCAGTCAAGGGACGGATCAAGAGACCCAGTACTTC. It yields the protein CASSQGTDQETQYF.

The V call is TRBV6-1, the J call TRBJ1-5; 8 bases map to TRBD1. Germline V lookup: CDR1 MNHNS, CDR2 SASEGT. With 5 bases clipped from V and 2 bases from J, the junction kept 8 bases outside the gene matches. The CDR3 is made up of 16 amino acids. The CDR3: CASSPLQGGGNQPQHF. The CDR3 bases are TGTGCCAGCAGTCCTCTACAGGGGGGGGGCAATCAGCCCCAGCATTTT.

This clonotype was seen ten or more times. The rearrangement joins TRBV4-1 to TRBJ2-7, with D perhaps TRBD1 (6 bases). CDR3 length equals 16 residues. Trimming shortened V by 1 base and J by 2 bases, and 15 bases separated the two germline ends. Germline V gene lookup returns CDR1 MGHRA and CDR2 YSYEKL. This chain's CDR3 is CASSQALLTGTYEQYF. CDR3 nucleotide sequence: TGCGCCAGCAGCCAAGCCCTTTTGACAGGAACCTACGAGCAGTACTTC.

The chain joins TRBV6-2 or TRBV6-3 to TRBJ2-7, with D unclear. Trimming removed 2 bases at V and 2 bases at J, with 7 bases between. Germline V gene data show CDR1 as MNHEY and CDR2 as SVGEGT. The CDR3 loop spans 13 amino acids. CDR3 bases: TGTGCCAGCAGTTACGATGGGGCCTACGAGCAGTACTTC. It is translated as CASSYDGAYEQYF.

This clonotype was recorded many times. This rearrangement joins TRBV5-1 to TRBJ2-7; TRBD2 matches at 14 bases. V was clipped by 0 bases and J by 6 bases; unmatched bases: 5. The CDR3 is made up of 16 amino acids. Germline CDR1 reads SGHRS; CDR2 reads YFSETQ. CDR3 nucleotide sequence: TGCGCCAGCAGCTTGGGAGGGACTAGCGGGAGACCCGAGCAGTACTTC. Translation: CASSLGGTSGRPEQYF.

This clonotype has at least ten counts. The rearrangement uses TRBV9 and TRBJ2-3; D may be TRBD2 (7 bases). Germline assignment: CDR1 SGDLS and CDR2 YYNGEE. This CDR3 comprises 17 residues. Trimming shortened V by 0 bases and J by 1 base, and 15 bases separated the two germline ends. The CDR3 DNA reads TGTGCCAGCAGCGTAGCTCTAGGGGGGGTCGGCACAGATACGCAGTATTTT. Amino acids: CASSVALGGVGTDTQYF.

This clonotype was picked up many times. The CDR3 region is CSARGPGTGGLNTEAFF. DNA for the CDR3: TGCAGTGCTAGGGGCCCCGGGACAGGGGGGCTGAACACTGAAGCTTTCTTT. The chain couples TRBV20-1 to TRBJ1-1, with 11 bases aligning to TRBD1. The CDR3 is 17 amino acids. The germline CDR1 and CDR2 sequences are DFQATT and SNEGSKA (reference sequence). J was trimmed by 0 bases and V by 3 bases; bases with no gene match: 9.